This T cell receptor (beta chain) derives from a study of cytomegalovirus exposure and HLA in healthy donors. The length of the CDR3 is 15 residues. The V segment lost 6 bases and the J segment 0 bases; nucleotides outside the gene matches: 4. Germline lookup yields CDR1 SGHNT and CDR2 YENEEA. Study-wide findings and caveats: The authors later linked a missense DCLRE1C variant to TCR beta V- and J-gene trimming. Cytomegalovirus association was listed for 164 TCR beta chains. Reportedly, fewer N-insertions than the approximately 690-donor mean appeared in an Asian-associated ancestry cluster in a later analysis.

Turning to this clone: The antigen is undetermined.

Regarding donors, all were healthy bone marrow donors. Primers included in the PCR were 60 Vbeta and 13 Jbeta primers. Clones were read by immunoSEQ multiplex PCR, and TCRdb kept only the in-frame ones, dropping some. The table has over 150,000 clones, 77% seen once. This TCR was recovered from a woman between 55 and 75 years old in good health and CMV-seropositive. Sequenced input: PBMCs. The chain employs TRBV11-3 and TRBJ2-1, with 8 nucleotides matching TRBD1. The CDR3 bases are TGTGCCAGCAGGCGGACAGGGAGCTCCTACAATGAGCAGTTCTTC. Its protein product is CASRRTGSSYNEQFF.